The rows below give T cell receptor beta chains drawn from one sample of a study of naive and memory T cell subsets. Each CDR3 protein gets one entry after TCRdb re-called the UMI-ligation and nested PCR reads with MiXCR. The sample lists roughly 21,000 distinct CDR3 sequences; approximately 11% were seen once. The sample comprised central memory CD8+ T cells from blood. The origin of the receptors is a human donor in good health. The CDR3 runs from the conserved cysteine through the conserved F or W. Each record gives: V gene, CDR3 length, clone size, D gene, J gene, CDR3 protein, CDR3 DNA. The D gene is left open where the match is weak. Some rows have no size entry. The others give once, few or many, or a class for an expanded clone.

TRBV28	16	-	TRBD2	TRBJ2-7	CASSLELAGADYEQYF	TGTGCCAGCAGTTTGGAGCTAGCGGGAGCAGACTACGAGCAGTACTTC
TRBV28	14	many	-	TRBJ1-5	CASSFVWGTQPQHF	TGTGCCAGCAGTTTTGTCTGGGGGACTCAGCCCCAGCATTTT
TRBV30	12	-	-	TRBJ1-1	CAWSYSNTEAFF	TGTGCCTGGAGTTACAGTAACACTGAAGCTTTCTTT
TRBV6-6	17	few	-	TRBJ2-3	CASSYSSQRVFTDTQYF	TGTGCCAGCAGTTACTCTTCCCAGCGGGTGTTCACAGATACGCAGTATTTT
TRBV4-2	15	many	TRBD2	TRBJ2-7	CASSQGLAGSYEQYF	TGTGCCAGCAGCCAGGGACTAGCGGGCTCCTACGAGCAGTACTTC
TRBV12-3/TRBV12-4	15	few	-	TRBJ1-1	CASSLGALGLTEAFF	TGTGCCAGCAGTTTAGGGGCCCTAGGCCTGACTGAAGCTTTCTTT
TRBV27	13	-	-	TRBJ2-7	CASSFGTGNEQYF	TGTGCCAGCAGTTTCGGGACGGGCAACGAGCAGTACTTC
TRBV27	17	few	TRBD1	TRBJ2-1	CASSPGQGFSSYNEQFF	TGTGCCAGCAGTCCTGGACAGGGTTTCAGCTCCTACAATGAGCAGTTCTTC
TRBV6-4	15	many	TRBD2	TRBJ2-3	CASSDSSGRADTQYF	TGTGCCAGCAGTGACTCTAGCGGGAGGGCAGATACGCAGTATTTT
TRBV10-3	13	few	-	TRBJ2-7	CAISESYSYEQYF	TGTGCCATCAGTGAGTCCTACTCCTACGAGCAGTACTTC
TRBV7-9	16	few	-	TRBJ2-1	CASSGMGGSSYNEQFF	TGTGCCAGCAGCGGGATGGGCGGGTCCTCCTACAATGAGCAGTTCTTC
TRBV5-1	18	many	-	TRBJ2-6	CASSLVTGPSAGANVLTF	TGCGCCAGCAGCTTGGTGACAGGACCTAGCGCTGGGGCCAACGTCCTGACTTTC
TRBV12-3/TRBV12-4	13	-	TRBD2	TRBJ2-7	CASRPGLADVQYF	TGTGCCAGCAGACCGGGACTAGCGGACGTGCAGTACTTC
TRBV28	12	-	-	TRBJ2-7	CASSLGAREQYF	TGTGCCAGCAGCCTGGGGGCTAGGGAGCAGTACTTC
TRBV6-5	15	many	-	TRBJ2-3	CASRPGLGGGDTQYF	TGTGCCAGCAGACCCGGACTAGGGGGGGGAGATACGCAGTATTTT
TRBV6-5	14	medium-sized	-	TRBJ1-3	CASSIGGTGNTIYF	TGTGCCAGCAGTATCGGAGGTACTGGAAACACCATATATTTT
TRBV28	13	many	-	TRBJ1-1	CASSLGRNTEAFF	TGTGCCAGCAGTTTAGGCCGGAACACTGAAGCTTTCTTT
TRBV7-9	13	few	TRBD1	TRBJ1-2	CASSFGTDHGYTF	TGTGCCAGCAGCTTCGGGACAGACCATGGCTACACCTTC
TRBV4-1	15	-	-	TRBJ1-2	CASSQGIDYNYGYTF	TGCGCCAGCAGCCAAGGAATAGACTATAACTATGGCTACACCTTC
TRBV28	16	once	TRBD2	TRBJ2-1	CASSFSTGRKYNEQFF	TGTGCCAGCAGTTTCTCCACCGGGAGGAAGTACAATGAGCAGTTCTTC
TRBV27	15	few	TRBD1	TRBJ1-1	CASSLSTGMNTEAFF	TGTGCCAGCAGTTTATCGACAGGGATGAACACTGAAGCTTTCTTT
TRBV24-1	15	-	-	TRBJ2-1	CATSAPSGVNNEQFF	TGTGCCACCAGCGCCCCTTCAGGGGTGAACAATGAGCAGTTCTTC
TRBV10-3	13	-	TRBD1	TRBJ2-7	CAIGQGKFYEQYF	TGTGCCATCGGACAGGGAAAATTCTACGAGCAGTACTTC
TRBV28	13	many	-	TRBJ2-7	CASRLVAGDEQYF	TGTGCCAGCAGGTTGGTTGCAGGGGACGAGCAGTACTTC
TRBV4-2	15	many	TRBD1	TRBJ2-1	CASSHRTGAYNEQFF	TGTGCCAGCAGCCACCGGACAGGGGCTTACAATGAGCAGTTCTTC
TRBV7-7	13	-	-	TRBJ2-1	CASSSSPVAEQFF	TGTGCCAGCAGCTCGTCCCCAGTTGCAGAGCAGTTCTTC
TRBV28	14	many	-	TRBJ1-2	CASSLEGARYGYTF	TGTGCCAGCAGTTTGGAGGGCGCACGTTATGGCTACACCTTC
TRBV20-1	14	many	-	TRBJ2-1	CSAKDRTDYNEQFF	TGCAGTGCTAAAGACAGGACAGACTACAATGAGCAGTTCTTC
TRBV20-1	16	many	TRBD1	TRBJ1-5	CSAVESPGQGIQPQHF	TGCAGTGCTGTTGAGAGCCCGGGACAGGGGATTCAGCCCCAGCATTTT
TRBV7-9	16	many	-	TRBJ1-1	CASSPLNQPGGTEAFF	TGTGCCAGCAGCCCACTTAATCAACCGGGAGGGACTGAAGCTTTCTTT
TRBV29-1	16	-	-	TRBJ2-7	CSVEGMAGETRGEQYF	TGCAGCGTTGAAGGAATGGCGGGAGAAACAAGGGGGGAGCAGTACTTC
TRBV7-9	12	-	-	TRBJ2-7	CASSIGGFEQYF	TGTGCCAGCAGCATAGGTGGGTTCGAGCAGTACTTC
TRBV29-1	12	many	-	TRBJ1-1	CSVDSSGTEAFF	TGCAGCGTTGACAGTAGTGGCACTGAAGCTTTCTTT